Listed here are 16 T cell receptor beta chains from one sample, sequenced in a study of blood T cell repertoires in COVID-19. Clones were sequenced by immunoSEQ multiplex PCR, and TCRdb holds only the in-frame ones, with some missing. The sample shows approximately 200,000 clones, 80% to 90% of them seen only once. The sample consisted of peripheral blood. These receptors came from a human donor with active or convalescent COVID-19. The donor label of this sample is uncertain.

This sequence joins TRBV18 and TRBJ1-1; tentative D call: TRBD1 (6 bases). The CDR3 is 14 amino acids. Germline loops: CDR1 KGHSH, CDR2 LQKENI. V lost 3 bases and J lost 6, with 14 bases in between. For the CDR3, the DNA is TGTGCCAGCTCACCCAAGTGGGGGGGCTCTGAAGCTTTCTTT. Its protein product is CASSPKWGGSEAFF. Drawing the rest from reference TRBV18 and TRBJ1-1, the complete variable domain is NAGVMQNPRHLVRRRGQEARLRCSPMKGHSHVYWYRQLPEEGLKFMVYLQKENIIDESGMPKERFSAEFPKEGPSILRIQQVVRGDSAAYFCASSPKWGGSEAFFGQGTRLTVV.

The chain uses TRBV11-2 and TRBJ2-7; D is unresolved. V was cut by 2 bases and J by 4 bases, with 12 bases left in between. Germline V gene data show CDR1 as SGHAT and CDR2 as FQNNGV. This CDR3 contains 14 residues. CDR3 residues: CASSLSGGVYEQYF. The CDR3 bases are TGTGCCAGCAGCTTAAGTGGCGGAGTGTACGAGCAGTACTTC.

The genes are TRBV21-1 and TRBJ2-7; TRBD2 is the table's D call and was not checked against the DNA. TRBV21-1 is recorded as a pseudogene. The CDR3 covers 18 residues. CDR3 in DNA: TGTGCCCTCGTAAAAAGCGGGAGGGCTGGTAGTATTCACTACGAGCAGTACTTC. As protein: CALVKSGRAGSIHYEQYF.

The genes are TRBV5-6 and TRBJ2-5; possibly TRBD2 for D (5 bases). Deletions cut 2 bases from V and 5 bases from J, with 16 bases between. Germline V gives CDR1 SGHDT, CDR2 YYEEEE. This CDR3 has 15 residues. In DNA form, the CDR3 reads TGTGCCAGCAGCTTCAGCGGAAGAGTATTGGAGACCCAGTACTTC. Encoded protein: CASSFSGRVLETQYF.

The chain uses TRBV28 and TRBJ1-2; 10 nucleotides line up with TRBD1. Germline-derived CDR1 and CDR2 are MDHEN and SYDVKM. The CDR3 extends over 13 amino acids. V shed 6 bases, J shed 7 bases, and the junction held 5 bases outside the gene matches. The DNA of the CDR3 is TGTGCCAGCAGACGGGGACAGGGGTCTGGCTACACCTTC. Its protein product is CASRRGQGSGYTF.

The chain is built from TRBV19 and TRBJ1-3, with 9 bases aligning to TRBD1. With 4 bases clipped from V and 0 bases from J, the junction kept 1 base outside the gene matches. The germline V gene encodes CDR1 LNHDA and CDR2 SQIVND (reference sequence). The length of the CDR3 is 15 residues. The DNA for the CDR3 is TGTGCCAGTAGTAACAGGGGGCTCTCTGGAAACACCATATATTTT. It is translated as CASSNRGLSGNTIYF.

The chain has TRBV5-6 and TRBJ2-2, with TRBD2 identical over 10 bases. The V segment lost 0 bases and the J segment 5 bases; nucleotides outside the gene matches: 1. Germline values: CDR1 SGHDT, CDR2 YYEEEE. The CDR3 sequence is 15 residues long. For the CDR3, the DNA is TGTGCCAGCAGCTTGGGTAGCGGGAGGACCGGGGAGCTGTTTTTT. This codes for CASSLGSGRTGELFF. The full variable domain, completed using reference TRBV5-6 and TRBJ2-2, is DAGVTQSPTHLIKTRGQQVTLRCSPKSGHDTVSWYQQALGQGPQFIFQYYEEEERQRGNFPDRFSGHQFPNYSSELNVNALLLGDSALYLCASSLGSGRTGELFFGEGSRLTVL.

The V and J genes are TRBV9 and TRBJ2-3, with TRBD2 matching 8 bases. The trim removed 4 bases at V and 0 bases at J, leaving 4 bases unmatched. CDR1 is SGDLS and CDR2 is YYNGEE in the germline V gene. The CDR3 length is 15 residues. In nucleotides, the CDR3 is TGTGCCAGCAGCCTCTCGGGGGGGAGCACAGATACGCAGTATTTT. It translates to CASSLSGGSTDTQYF.

This clone was counted a few times. The chain is built from TRBV18 and TRBJ1-4, with 7 bases identical to TRBD1. J gave up 8 bases and V 3 bases, and 6 bases lay outside the gene matches. Germline loops: CDR1 KGHSH, CDR2 LQKENI. The CDR3 contains 14 residues. The CDR3 sequence: CASSPGTVEEKLFF. CDR3 bases: TGTGCCAGCTCACCCGGGACAGTCGAGGAAAAACTGTTTTTT.

The rearrangement links TRBV5-1 to TRBJ1-2; TRBD1 agrees at 10 bases. The CDR3 loop spans 15 amino acids. Germline V gene lookup returns CDR1 SGHRS and CDR2 YFSETQ. V shed 4 bases and J 5 bases; nucleotides not matched to a gene: 8. CDR3 residues: CASSPGTGEGYGYTF. CDR3 in DNA: TGCGCCAGCAGCCCTGGGACAGGGGAAGGGTATGGCTACACCTTC.

V gene TRBV28 combines with J gene TRBJ2-1; D may be TRBD1 (7 bases). V shed 5 bases and J shed 10 bases, with 15 bases lying between them. The CDR3 totals 13 residues. The germline V gene encodes CDR1 MDHEN and CDR2 SYDVKM. The CDR3: CASSPDQGGEQFF. CDR3 coding DNA: TGTGCCAGCAGTCCGGACCAGGGGGGCGAGCAGTTCTTC.

This clone was observed a handful of times. The V call is TRBV7-2, the J call TRBJ2-7; 8 bases match TRBD1. V lost 4 bases and J lost 5; bases outside the gene matches: 7. Germline V gives CDR1 SGHTA, CDR2 FQGNSA. The CDR3 runs 14 residues. The CDR3 here is CASSYPDRGNEQYF. The CDR3 nucleotides read TGTGCCAGCAGCTACCCCGACAGGGGCAACGAGCAGTACTTC. The whole variable domain, filled in from reference TRBV7-2 and TRBJ2-7, reads GAGVSQSPSNKVTEKGKDVELRCDPISGHTALYWYRQSLGQGLEFLIYFQGNSAPDKSGLPSDRFSAERTGGSVSTLTIQRTQQEDSAVYLCASSYPDRGNEQYFGPGTRLTVT.

The rearrangement joins TRBV4-3 to TRBJ1-6; 7 positions match TRBD1. CDR1 is LGHNA and CDR2 is YSLEER in the germline V gene. The length of the CDR3 is 16 residues. The V gene end was trimmed by 1 base and the J gene end by 8 bases; junction bases not matched to a gene: 8. The CDR3 protein is CASSQGGRTGHSPLHF. Here the CDR3 DNA reads TGCGCCAGCAGCCAAGGGGGAAGGACAGGCCATTCACCCCTCCACTTT.

This chain joins TRBV7-3 and TRBJ2-3, with 8 bases aligning to TRBD2. The V gene end was trimmed by 6 bases and the J gene end by 5 bases; junction bases not matched to a gene: 10. The CDR3 has 15 residues. CDR1 SGHTA and CDR2 FQGTGA come from the germline V gene. The CDR3 coding sequence is TGTGCCAGCAGTCCTACGGGGGGGCCTGGAGATACGCAGTATTTT. It translates to CASSPTGGPGDTQYF.

The V and J genes are TRBV19 and TRBJ1-5; 7 bases are shared with TRBD1. V shed 8 bases, J shed 5 bases, and the junction held 15 bases outside the gene matches. Germline V gives CDR1 LNHDA, CDR2 SQIVND (reference sequence). The CDR3 spans 16 residues. The CDR3 loop reads CASGSPSGTAYQPQHF. CDR3 coding DNA: TGTGCCAGTGGTAGCCCCTCCGGGACAGCATATCAGCCCCAGCATTTT.

The gene calls are TRBV27 and TRBJ2-7; TRBD1 aligns across 11 bases. The CDR3 has 13 residues. Germline loops: CDR1 MNHEY, CDR2 SMNVEV (reference sequence). After removal of 5 bases from V and 4 bases from J, the junction contained 1 base not matched to a gene. CDR3 sequence (DNA): TGTGCCAGCAGTCGGGACAGGGGGTACGAGCAGTACTTC. Translating gives CASSRDRGYEQYF.